Each of the 28 T cell receptor beta chains below was sequenced from the same sample in a study of monozygotic twins with cystic fibrosis. Generated by immunoSEQ multiplex PCR, the TCRdb table keeps only in-frame clones and is missing some. The sample has some 32,000 clones, 96% seen once. Sequenced sample: blood. The receptors stem from a girl aged 2-15 years with cystic fibrosis.

The chain recombines TRBV18 with TRBJ2-3; D possibly corresponds to TRBD2 (5 bases). From germline, CDR1 is KGHSH and CDR2 LQKENI. This CDR3 has 14 residues. Trimming pared 3 bases from V and 0 bases from J, leaving 7 bases between. CDR3 sequence (DNA): TGTGCCAGCTCACCGTGGGAGAGCACAGATACGCAGTATTTT. It is translated as CASSPWESTDTQYF. Full variable domain (rest looked up from reference TRBV18 and TRBJ2-3): NAGVMQNPRHLVRRRGQEARLRCSPMKGHSHVYWYRQLPEEGLKFMVYLQKENIIDESGMPKERFSAEFPKEGPSILRIQQVVRGDSAAYFCASSPWESTDTQYFGPGTRLTVL.

This chain connects TRBV29-1 to TRBJ2-7; 8 bases are a match to TRBD1. This CDR3 is 14 amino acids long. The germline CDR1 and CDR2 sequences are SQVTM and ANQGSEA. J gave up 4 bases and V 5 bases, and 10 bases lay outside the gene matches. Here the CDR3 DNA reads TGCAGCGTTTCGGGGACAGGCTTCTCGTACGAGCAGTACTTC. Its translation is CSVSGTGFSYEQYF.

This clone appeared a single time. The rearrangement uses TRBV29-1 and TRBJ2-1; 7 nucleotides line up with TRBD2. Germline V lookup: CDR1 SQVTM, CDR2 ANQGSEA. Trimming took 7 bases from V and 7 from J; bases not matched to a gene: 16. This CDR3 has 15 amino acids. CDR3 coding DNA: TGCAGCGCCCCACCAAGGGAGGGCTGGGGTAATGAGCAGTTCTTC. Amino acids: CSAPPREGWGNEQFF.

The V gene is TRBV9, the J gene TRBJ2-5; 9 nucleotides line up with TRBD2. Per the germline V gene, CDR1 is SGDLS and CDR2 is YYNGEE. The junction had 5 bases not matched to a gene; V was cut back by 3 bases and J by 5 bases. This CDR3 is built from 14 residues. The CDR3: CASSATSGRETQYF. The CDR3 DNA sequence: TGTGCCAGCAGCGCGACTAGCGGTCGGGAGACCCAGTACTTC.

J is TRBJ1-5 and V is TRBV5-6; D call uncertain. Trimming left V 4 bases short and J 2 bases short, with 13 bases between. From germline, CDR1 is SGHDT and CDR2 YYEEEE. CDR3 size: 15 residues. CDR3: CASSIVSRGNQPQHF. The CDR3 DNA is TGTGCCAGCAGCATTGTCTCTCGGGGCAATCAGCCCCAGCATTTT.

J is TRBJ2-2 and V is TRBV7-9; D remains unclear. The V and J ends lost 1 base and 5 bases respectively, with 8 bases between them. The germline V gene has CDR1 SEHNR and CDR2 FQNEAQ (reference sequence). The CDR3 is 14 amino acids. This chain's CDR3 is CASSLEQSTGELFF. For the CDR3, the DNA is TGTGCCAGCAGCTTAGAACAGAGTACCGGGGAGCTGTTTTTT.

This sequence joins TRBV5-1 and TRBJ2-7; TRBD2 matches 7 bases. CDR1 SGHRS and CDR2 YFSETQ come from the germline V gene. The junction had 8 bases not matched to a gene; V was cut back by 0 bases and J by 2 bases. The CDR3 covers 16 residues. The CDR3 spells CASSLVLSGRTYEQYF. The CDR3 DNA is TGCGCCAGCAGCTTGGTTCTTAGCGGGCGTACCTACGAGCAGTACTTC.

In this sample, this clone turned up once. The J gene is TRBJ2-1, the V gene TRBV14, with 8 bases identical to TRBD2. The CDR3 has 13 residues. The V gene end was trimmed by 2 bases and the J gene end by 11 bases; junction bases not matched to a gene: 5. Germline lookup yields CDR1 SGHDN and CDR2 FVKESK. The DNA of the CDR3 is TGTGCCAGCAGCCAACGGCTAGCGGGCAAGCAGTTCTTC. Its protein is CASSQRLAGKQFF.

The J gene is TRBJ2-7, the V gene TRBV9, with TRBD2 matching over 8 bases. The CDR3 is 15 residues long. Germline-derived CDR1 and CDR2 are SGDLS and YYNGEE. The ends lost 0 bases at V and 3 bases at J; junction bases unmatched: 5. The CDR3: CASSVATSGNYEQYF. The CDR3 DNA follows: TGTGCCAGCAGCGTAGCCACTAGCGGAAACTACGAGCAGTACTTC.

The chain has TRBV10-3 and TRBJ1-1; a possible D gene is TRBD1 (5 bases). Germline loops: CDR1 ENHRY, CDR2 SYGVKD. This CDR3 contains 13 residues. V was clipped by 2 bases and J by 4 bases, with 8 bases between them. The CDR3 DNA reads as TGTGCCATCAGTGAGGGGGCAGGCACTGAAGCTTTCTTT. Translation: CAISEGAGTEAFF.

The chain employs TRBV6-5 and TRBJ1-4; D not resolved. The CDR3 has 11 amino acids. V was shortened by 3 bases and J by 7 bases, with 3 bases between the two germline ends. Germline values: CDR1 MNHEY, CDR2 SVGAGI. The CDR3 spells CASSYGEKLFF. The CDR3 DNA sequence: TGTGCCAGCAGTTATGGTGAAAAACTGTTTTTT.

The chain has TRBV30 and TRBJ2-5, with D uncertain. Germline CDR1 is GTSNPN and CDR2 is SVGIG (reference sequence). V dropped 1 base and J dropped 7 bases, with 10 bases sitting between them. The CDR3 is made up of 12 amino acids. This CDR3 reads CAWSGGPGTQYF. CDR3 DNA sequence: TGTGCCTGGAGTGGCGGCCCGGGGACCCAGTACTTC.

The chain links TRBV19 to TRBJ1-1; D remains unclear. The germline CDR1 and CDR2 sequences are LNHDA and SQIVND (reference sequence). Trimming removed 3 bases from V and 3 bases from J, with 11 bases in between. The CDR3 is 14 amino acids. The CDR3 region has the DNA TGTGCCAGTAGTATTCGGAGCAGAGACACTGAAGCTTTCTTT. Its protein product is CASSIRSRDTEAFF.

The chain recombines TRBV7-2 with TRBJ1-1, with D tentatively TRBD1 (6 bases). The CDR3 is 15 residues long. With 5 bases removed from V and 1 base from J, the gap between germline ends came to 14 bases. Per germline, CDR1 SGHTA and CDR2 FQGNSA. The CDR3 bases are TGTGCCAGCAGCCTACAGGGATCACGGAACACTGAAGCTTTCTTT. It yields the protein CASSLQGSRNTEAFF. Drawing the rest from reference TRBV7-2 and TRBJ1-1, the complete variable domain is GAGVSQSPSNKVTEKGKDVELRCDPISGHTALYWYRQSLGQGLEFLIYFQGNSAPDKSGLPSDRFSAERTGGSVSTLTIQRTQQEDSAVYLCASSLQGSRNTEAFFGQGTRLTVV.

This chain uses TRBV30 with TRBJ2-7; weak D call: TRBD2 (7 bases). Per germline, CDR1 GTSNPN and CDR2 SVGIG (reference sequence). V lost 3 bases, J lost 4 bases, and 13 bases lay in between. The CDR3 spans 13 residues. CDR3 amino acids: CAWSSGGNYEQYF. CDR3 nucleotides: TGTGCCTGGAGCTCGGGGGGCAATTACGAGCAGTACTTC.

The V gene is TRBV7-8, the J gene TRBJ1-4; D is possibly TRBD1 (6 bases). V shed 5 bases and J shed 7 bases, with 14 bases lying between them. Germline assignment: CDR1 SGHVS and CDR2 FQNEAQ. The CDR3 runs to 14 residues. In DNA, the CDR3 is TGTGCCAGCAGCACTACAGGGTTTGGTGAAAAACTGTTTTTT. Translation: CASSTTGFGEKLFF. Combining the CDR3 with reference TRBV7-8 and TRBJ1-4 gives the whole variable domain GAGVSQSPRYKVAKRGQDVALRCDPISGHVSLFWYQQALGQGPEFLTYFQNEAQLDKSGLPSDRFFAERPEGSVSTLKIQRTQQEDSAVYLCASSTTGFGEKLFFGSGTQLSVL.

The genes are TRBV5-1 and TRBJ1-2; D not resolved. Germline CDR1 is SGHRS and CDR2 is YFSETQ. V was trimmed by 0 bases and J by 8 bases, leaving 17 bases between them. The CDR3 totals 15 residues. DNA of the CDR3: TGCGCCAGCAGCTTGGCCGGAAACCCTATGCGGGGCTACACCTTC. Translation gives CASSLAGNPMRGYTF.

The rearrangement joins TRBV10-2 to TRBJ1-2; D is ambiguous. Germline V gives CDR1 WSHSY, CDR2 SAAADI. This CDR3 is 15 amino acids long. Trimming stripped 2 bases from V and 6 bases from J, with 16 bases between. In DNA, the CDR3 is TGCGCCAGCAGTGAGAGTTCCATGAGGTCGGATGGCTACACCTTC. This encodes CASSESSMRSDGYTF.

The J gene is TRBJ1-1, the V gene TRBV4-1; 9 nucleotides line up with TRBD1. This CDR3 is 14 amino acids long. Germline assignment: CDR1 MGHRA and CDR2 YSYEKL. V dropped 3 bases and J dropped 10; count of bases not matched to a gene: 9. The CDR3 protein is CASSQAGTGYLAFF. The DNA for the CDR3 is TGCGCCAGCAGCCAGGCCGGGACAGGGTATTTAGCTTTCTTT.

The chain has TRBV4-2 and TRBJ1-5, with TRBD1 matching over 7 bases. Germline CDR1 LGHNA, CDR2 YNFKEQ. There are 16 residues in the CDR3. Trimming removed 1 base from V and 1 base from J; junction bases left unmatched: 4. CDR3 DNA: TGTGCCAGCAGCCAAGCAGGGGGGAGAAGCAATCAGCCCCAGCATTTT. It encodes CASSQAGGRSNQPQHF.

V gene TRBV12-5 combines with J gene TRBJ2-2; D remains ambiguous. This CDR3 has 17 amino acids. Germline V CDR1 and CDR2: LGHNT, FRNRAP. Trimming took off 1 base at V and 5 bases at J, with 17 bases between the two ends. CDR3 DNA: TGTGCTAGTGGTTTGGGACCGGGCCTGAGAACTACCGGGGAGCTGTTTTTT. Its translation: CASGLGPGLRTTGELFF.

The chain couples TRBV4-2 to TRBJ2-1; D is tentatively TRBD1 or TRBD2 (5 bases each). Germline V gene data show CDR1 as LGHNA and CDR2 as YNFKEQ. V was clipped by 1 base and J by 10 bases, with 17 bases between them. CDR3 length equals 15 residues. Written as DNA, the CDR3 is TGTGCCAGCAGCCAAGCGAGGGGTCAGCTCCGGGAGCAGTTCTTC. Translated, it gives CASSQARGQLREQFF.

This sequence joins TRBV10-2 and TRBJ2-2; TRBD2 matches 9 bases. CDR1 WSHSY and CDR2 SAAADI come from the germline V gene. This CDR3 region has 14 residues. After removal of 7 bases from V and 4 bases from J, the junction contained 4 bases not matched to a gene. For the CDR3, the DNA is TGCGCCAGCACCGTAGCGGGAGTCACCGGGGAGCTGTTTTTT. Its translation: CASTVAGVTGELFF.

The CDR3 reads CASSQDLGGWKETQYF. The CDR3, as DNA: TGTGCCAGCAGCCAAGATCTGGGGGGCTGGAAAGAGACCCAGTACTTC. This chain connects TRBV14 to TRBJ2-5; tentatively, D is TRBD1 or TRBD2 (6 bases each). The CDR3 loop spans 16 amino acids. V lost 0 bases to trimming and J lost 3 bases, with 14 bases between them. Germline CDR1 and CDR2: SGHDN and FVKESK.

The chain has TRBV7-6 and TRBJ2-1; D unresolved. The CDR3 is made up of 16 amino acids. Germline-derived CDR1 and CDR2 are SGHVS and FNYEAQ. V lost 1 base to trimming and J lost 10 bases, with 20 bases between them. The CDR3, as DNA: TGTGCCAGCAGCTTAGTTGGTGATTTTTCTGGCAGCGAGCAGTTCTTC. This sequence encodes CASSLVGDFSGSEQFF.

The gene calls are TRBV2 and TRBJ2-3; tentatively, D is TRBD2 (5 bases). CDR1 is SNHLY and CDR2 is FYNNEI in the germline V gene. Trimming took 6 bases from V and 4 from J, leaving 11 bases between them. The CDR3 loop spans 13 amino acids. CDR3 nucleotide sequence: TGTGCCAGCAGCTACCAGGAGGCAGATACGCAGTATTTT. It yields the protein CASSYQEADTQYF.

This sequence joins TRBV19 and TRBJ2-7, with a weak D call TRBD2 (6 bases). Per germline, CDR1 LNHDA and CDR2 SQIVND (reference sequence). The CDR3 extends over 14 amino acids. Trimming removed 1 base from V and 7 bases from J, with 14 bases in between. In DNA form, the CDR3 reads TGTGCCAGTAGTATAGCCGGGAGTCGTGGGGAGCAGTACTTC. Translated, it gives CASSIAGSRGEQYF.

This chain joins TRBV27 and TRBJ2-7; 9 nucleotides agree with TRBD2. The germline V gene encodes CDR1 MNHEY and CDR2 SMNVEV (reference sequence). V dropped 8 bases and J dropped 4; count of bases not matched to a gene: 9. The CDR3 totals 14 residues. The chain's CDR3 is CASRAGGFLYEQYF. CDR3 DNA sequence: TGTGCCAGCCGAGCGGGAGGTTTTCTTTACGAGCAGTACTTC.